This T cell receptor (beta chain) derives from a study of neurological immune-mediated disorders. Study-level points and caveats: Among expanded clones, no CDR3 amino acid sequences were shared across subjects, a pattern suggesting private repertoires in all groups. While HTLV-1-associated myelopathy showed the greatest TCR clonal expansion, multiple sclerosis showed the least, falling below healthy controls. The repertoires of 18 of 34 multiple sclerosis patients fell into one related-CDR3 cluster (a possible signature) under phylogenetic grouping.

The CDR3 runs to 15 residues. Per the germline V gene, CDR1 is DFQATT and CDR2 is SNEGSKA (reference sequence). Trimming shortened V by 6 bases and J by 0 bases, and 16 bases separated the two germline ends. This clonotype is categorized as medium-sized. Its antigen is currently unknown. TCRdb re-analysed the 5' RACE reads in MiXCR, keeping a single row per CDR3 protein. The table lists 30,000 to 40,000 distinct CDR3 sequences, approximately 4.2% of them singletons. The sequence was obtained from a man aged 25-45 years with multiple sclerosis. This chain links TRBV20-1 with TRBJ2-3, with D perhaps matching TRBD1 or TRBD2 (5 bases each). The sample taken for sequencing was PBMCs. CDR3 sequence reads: CSAPGSRSSTDTQYF. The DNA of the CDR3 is TGCAGTGCGCCAGGGAGCAGGTCGAGCACAGATACGCAGTATTTT.